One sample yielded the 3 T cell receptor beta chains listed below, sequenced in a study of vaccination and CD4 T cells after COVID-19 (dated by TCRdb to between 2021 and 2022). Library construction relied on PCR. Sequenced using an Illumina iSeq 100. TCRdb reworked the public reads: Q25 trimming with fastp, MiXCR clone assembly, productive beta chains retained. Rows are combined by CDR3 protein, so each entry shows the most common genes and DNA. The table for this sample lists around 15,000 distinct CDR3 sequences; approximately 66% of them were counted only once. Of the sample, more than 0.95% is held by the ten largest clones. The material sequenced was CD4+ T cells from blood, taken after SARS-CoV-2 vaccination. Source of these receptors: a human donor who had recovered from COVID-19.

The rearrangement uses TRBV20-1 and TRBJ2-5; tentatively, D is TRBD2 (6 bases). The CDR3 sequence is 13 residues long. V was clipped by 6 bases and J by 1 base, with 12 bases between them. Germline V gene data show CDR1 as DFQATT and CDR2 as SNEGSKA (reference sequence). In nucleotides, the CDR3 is TGCAGTGCCCGTTGGGGGGTCCAAGAGACCCAGTACTTC. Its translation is CSARWGVQETQYF.

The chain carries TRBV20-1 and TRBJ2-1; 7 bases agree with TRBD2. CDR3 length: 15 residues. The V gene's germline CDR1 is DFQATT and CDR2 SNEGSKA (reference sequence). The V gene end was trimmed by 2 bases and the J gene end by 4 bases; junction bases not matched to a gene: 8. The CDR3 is CSARLGRTGYNEQFF. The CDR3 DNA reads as TGCAGTGCTAGACTCGGGAGGACGGGATACAATGAGCAGTTCTTC.

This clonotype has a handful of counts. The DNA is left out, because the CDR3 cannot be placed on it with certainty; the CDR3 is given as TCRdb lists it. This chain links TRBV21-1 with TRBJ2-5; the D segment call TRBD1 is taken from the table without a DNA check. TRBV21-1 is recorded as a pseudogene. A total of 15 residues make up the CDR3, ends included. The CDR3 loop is CASSNWGQGSETQYF.